This T cell receptor (beta chain) was captured by sequencing in a study of T cells in Graves' hyperthyroidism and ophthalmopathy. This clonotype was counted many times. The target antigen is unknown. CDR3 size: 12 residues. With 7 bases removed from V and 9 bases from J, the gap between germline ends came to 15 bases. From germline, CDR1 is MDHEN and CDR2 SYDVKM. Broader study findings: Ophthalmopathy was model-predicted a median around 6.7 months pre-onset.

RNA transcripts served as the template for amplifying TCR beta CDR3 regions. Initially, a first-round RT-PCR of the TCR CDR3 employed the HTBI primer set. TCRdb redid the calling of the multiplex PCR reads with MiXCR, one entry per CDR3 protein. This table has a few hundred thousand distinct CDR3 sequences, roughly 14% appearing once. The genes are TRBV28 and TRBJ1-2; no firm D call. The specimen was blood. This sequence originates from a woman younger than 30 with Graves' hyperthyroidism that later progressed to Graves' ophthalmopathy. CDR3 sequence: CASTRRYRSYTF. The CDR3 nucleotides read TGTGCCAGCACCCGACGGTATAGGAGCTACACCTTC.